This entry features one T cell receptor (beta chain) sequence. Its cognate antigen is unknown. The naive CD8 population came from CD45RO-negative cells selected for CCR7, without terminally differentiated effector memory CD45RA+ cells. Clones were read by immunoSEQ multiplex PCR, and TCRdb kept only the in-frame ones, dropping some. The data show more than 2 million clones, approximately 94% seen once. The germline V gene has CDR1 SGHDT and CDR2 YYEEEE. The CDR3 runs 15 residues. Germline trimming cut 3 bases from V and 3 bases from J; bases unmatched to any gene: 7. This entry belongs to a study of shared clonotypes between healthy human individuals. Findings and caveats of the study: The naive CD4 repertoires of four donors were compared, and roughly 5% of clonotypes were shared. Non-shared clonotypes showed lower generation probabilities than clonotypes common to all four donors.

The clonotype comes from a young man in good health. The sequencing input was naive CD8+ T cells sorted from blood. The V call is TRBV5-6, the J call TRBJ1-2; 8 nucleotides align to TRBD1. CDR3 DNA sequence: TGTGCCAGCAGCTCAACGACAGGGGCGGACTATGGCTACACCTTC. Translated, it gives CASSSTTGADYGYTF.